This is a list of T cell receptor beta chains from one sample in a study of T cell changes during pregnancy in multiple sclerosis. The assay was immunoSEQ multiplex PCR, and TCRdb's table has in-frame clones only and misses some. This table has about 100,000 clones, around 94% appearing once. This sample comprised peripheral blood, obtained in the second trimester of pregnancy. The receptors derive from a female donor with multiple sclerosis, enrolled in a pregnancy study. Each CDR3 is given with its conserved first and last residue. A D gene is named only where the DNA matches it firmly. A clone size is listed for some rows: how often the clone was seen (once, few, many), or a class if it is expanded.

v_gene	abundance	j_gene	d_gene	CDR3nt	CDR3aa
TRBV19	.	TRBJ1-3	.	TGTGCCAGTAAGGGGGACAACTCTGGAAACACCATATATTTT	CASKGDNSGNTIYF
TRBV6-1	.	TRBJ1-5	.	TGTGCCAGCAACCTGGGACTGATGGACCAGCCCCAGCATTTT	CASNLGLMDQPQHF
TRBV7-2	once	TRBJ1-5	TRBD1	TGTGCCAGCAGCTTAGGATTGGGACAGGGGAGTAATCAGCCCCAGCATTTT	CASSLGLGQGSNQPQHF
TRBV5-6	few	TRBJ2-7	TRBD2	TGTGCCAGCAGCTTGGCCCAGCGGGAGGCCTCCTACGAGCAGTACTTC	CASSLAQREASYEQYF
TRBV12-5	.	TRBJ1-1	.	TGTGCTAGTCGGAAGGGGGACACTGAAGCTTTCTTT	CASRKGDTEAFF
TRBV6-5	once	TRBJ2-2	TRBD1	TGTGCCAGCCGTCTTGACAACAGGGGCAAGGGGGAGCTGTTTTTT	CASRLDNRGKGELFF
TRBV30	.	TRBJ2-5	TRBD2	TGTGCCTGGTCGAGACTAGCGGGGGACGCCTCCCAAGAGACCCAGTACTTC	CAWSRLAGDASQETQYF
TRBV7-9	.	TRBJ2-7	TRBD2	TGTGCCAGCAGCTCGGGACTAGCGGGAGTGGACGAGCAGTACTTC	CASSSGLAGVDEQYF
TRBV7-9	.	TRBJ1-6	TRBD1	TGTGCCAGCAGTAATGGACAGGGCAGTTCACCCCTCCACTTT	CASSNGQGSSPLHF
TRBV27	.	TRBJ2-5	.	TGTGCCAGCAGTTCGGGGAGAGGTGAGACCCAGTACTTC	CASSSGRGETQYF
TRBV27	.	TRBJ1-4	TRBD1	TGTGCCAGCCGGCTGGGGGACAGGGGGCATGAAAAACTGTTTTTT	CASRLGDRGHEKLFF
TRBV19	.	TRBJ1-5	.	TGTGCCAGTAGTATGAGACATCGCAATCAGCCCCAGCATTTT	CASSMRHRNQPQHF
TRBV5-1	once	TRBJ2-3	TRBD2	TGCGCCAGCAGCTTGTCTAGCGGGAGTACAGATACGCAGTATTTT	CASSLSSGSTDTQYF
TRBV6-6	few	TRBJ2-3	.	TGTGCCAGCAGTTGGAGGGATACGCAGTATTTT	CASSWRDTQYF
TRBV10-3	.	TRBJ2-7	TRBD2	TGTGCCATCAGTAAAACTAGCGGGAAGTACGAGCAGTACTTC	CAISKTSGKYEQYF
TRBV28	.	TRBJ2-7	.	TGTGCCAGCGGCCGAGGGGGGGCGTCCTACGAGCAGTACTTC	CASGRGGASYEQYF
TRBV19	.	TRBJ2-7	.	TGTGCCACCTCGCGAACCGGGACTGGCTACGAGCAGTACTTC	CATSRTGTGYEQYF
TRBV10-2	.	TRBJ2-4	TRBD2	TGCGCCAGCGGAGCGGGGGAAAACATTCAGTACTTC	CASGAGENIQYF
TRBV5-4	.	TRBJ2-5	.	TGTGCCAGCAGTCGTGGACTGACTCAAGAAGAGACCCAGTACTTC	CASSRGLTQEETQYF
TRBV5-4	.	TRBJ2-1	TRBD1	TGTGCCAGCAGCTGGGAAGACAGGGGAAAGCAGTTCTTC	CASSWEDRGKQFF
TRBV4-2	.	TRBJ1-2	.	TGTGCCAGCAGCCAAGATCCTCGCGGGGGAAACTATGGCTACACCTTC	CASSQDPRGGNYGYTF
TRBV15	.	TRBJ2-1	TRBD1	TGTGCCACCAGCAGAGGTACCAGGGGGCTCAATGAGCAGTTCTTC	CATSRGTRGLNEQFF
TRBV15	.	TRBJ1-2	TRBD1	TGTGCCACCAGCAGGGGACAGGGCCATAACTATGGCTACACCTTC	CATSRGQGHNYGYTF
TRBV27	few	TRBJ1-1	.	TGTGCCAGCAGTCACAGGGTAGGGAACACTGAAGCTTTCTTT	CASSHRVGNTEAFF
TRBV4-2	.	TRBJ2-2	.	TGTGCCAGCAGCCAAGATCAAGGGGGGGCCGGGGAGCTGTTTTTT	CASSQDQGGAGELFF
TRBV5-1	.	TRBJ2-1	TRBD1	TGCGCCAGCAGCTTGGGGACAGGGGAAACCGAGCAGTTCTTC	CASSLGTGETEQFF
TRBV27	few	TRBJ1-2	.	TGTGCCAGCAGGACAGAGAACTATGGCTACACCTTC	CASRTENYGYTF
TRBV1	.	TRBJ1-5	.	TGCACCAGCAGCCACCTCCGGGACAGCGAACGTAATAGCAATCAGCCCCAGCATTTT	CTSSHLRDSERNSNQPQHF
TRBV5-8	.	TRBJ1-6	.	TGTGCCAGCAGCTCTCCCGTCATGCGTGACTATAATTCACCCCTCCACTTT	CASSSPVMRDYNSPLHF
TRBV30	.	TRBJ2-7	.	TGTGCCTGTAGCAGCTCCTACGAGCAGTACTTC	CACSSSYEQYF
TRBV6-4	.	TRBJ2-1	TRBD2	TGTGCCAGCAGCCTACTAGCGGGGGGGGAATACAATGAGCAGTTCTTC	CASSLLAGGEYNEQFF
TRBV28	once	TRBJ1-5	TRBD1	TGTGCCAGCAGTCCGTGGACAGGGATGGGCAATCAGCCCCAGCATTTT	CASSPWTGMGNQPQHF
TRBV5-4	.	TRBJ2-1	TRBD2	TGTGCCAGCAGCGTAACGGGAGGGTACTACAATGAGCAGTTCTTC	CASSVTGGYYNEQFF
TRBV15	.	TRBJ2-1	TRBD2	TGTGCCACCGGGGGGGTCTCCTACAATGAGCAGTTCTTC	CATGGVSYNEQFF
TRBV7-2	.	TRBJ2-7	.	TGTGCCAGCAGCTTAAGTTGGAGGGCCGAGCAGTACTTC	CASSLSWRAEQYF
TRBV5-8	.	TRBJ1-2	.	TGTGCCAGCAGCTTGGAACTGAACTATGGCTACACCTTC	CASSLELNYGYTF
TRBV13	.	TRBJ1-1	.	TGTGCCAGCAGCCGGGCCCCTTCGAGCAGGGGCACTGAAGCTTTCTTT	CASSRAPSSRGTEAFF
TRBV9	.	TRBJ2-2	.	TGTGCCAGCAGCGATGGATTAGCGGTCGGGGAGCTGTTTTTT	CASSDGLAVGELFF
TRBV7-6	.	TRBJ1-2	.	TGTGCCAGCAGCGCCCAGGGGTACTATGGCTACACCTTC	CASSAQGYYGYTF
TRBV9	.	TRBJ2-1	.	TGTGCCAGCAGCGTAGCCACAACAACCGCAGGGATCTACAATGAGCAGTTCTTC	CASSVATTTAGIYNEQFF
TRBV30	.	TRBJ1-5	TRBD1	TGTGCCTGGAGTGTAGCGGTCAGGGGGCGAGGGGGCAATCAGCCCCAGCATTTT	CAWSVAVRGRGGNQPQHF
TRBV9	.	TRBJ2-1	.	TGTGCCAGCAGCGTAGGGGCGGGGGCCTCCGGGGGTGAGCAGTTCTTC	CASSVGAGASGGEQFF
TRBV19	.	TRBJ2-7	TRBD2	TGTGCCAGTAGTGGGATATTTAGCGGGGACTTCTCCTACGAGCAGTACTTC	CASSGIFSGDFSYEQYF
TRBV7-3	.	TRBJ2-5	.	TGTGCCAGCAGCCCTAGGGGGAACGAAGAGACCCAGTACTTC	CASSPRGNEETQYF
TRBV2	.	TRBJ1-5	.	TGTGCCAGCATTGGGGGCCTCAATCAGCCCCAGCATTTT	CASIGGLNQPQHF
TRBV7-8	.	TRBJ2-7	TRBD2	TGTGCCACCTCATTGGGACTAGGATCCTACGAGCAGTACTTC	CATSLGLGSYEQYF
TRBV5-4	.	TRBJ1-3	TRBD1	TGTGCCAGCAGCGTAAGACAGGGGGCTTCTGGAAACACCATATATTTT	CASSVRQGASGNTIYF
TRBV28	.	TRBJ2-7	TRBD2	TGTGCCAGCAGTTTGACTAGCGGGAGGTACGAGCAGTACTTC	CASSLTSGRYEQYF
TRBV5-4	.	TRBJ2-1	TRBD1	TGTGCCAGCAGCTTGGGTAGACAGGGGCTTGGCAATGAGCAGTTCTTC	CASSLGRQGLGNEQFF
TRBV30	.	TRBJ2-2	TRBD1	TGTGCCTGGACAGACAGGGACACCGGGGAGCTGTTTTTT	CAWTDRDTGELFF
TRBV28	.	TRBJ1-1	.	TGTGCCAGCAGTTCCTCCACTGAAGCTTTCTTT	CASSSSTEAFF
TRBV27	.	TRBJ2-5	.	TGTGCCAGCAGGCCGGCGGGCGGAGAGACCCAGTACTTC	CASRPAGGETQYF
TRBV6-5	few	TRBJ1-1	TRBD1	TGTGCCAGCGGGCGACAGGGGGAGGGAGCTTTCTTT	CASGRQGEGAFF
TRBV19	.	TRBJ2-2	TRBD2	TGTGCCAGTAGTCCAGGCCTTTGGGCGGGAGTAAGCACCGGGGAGCTGTTTTTT	CASSPGLWAGVSTGELFF